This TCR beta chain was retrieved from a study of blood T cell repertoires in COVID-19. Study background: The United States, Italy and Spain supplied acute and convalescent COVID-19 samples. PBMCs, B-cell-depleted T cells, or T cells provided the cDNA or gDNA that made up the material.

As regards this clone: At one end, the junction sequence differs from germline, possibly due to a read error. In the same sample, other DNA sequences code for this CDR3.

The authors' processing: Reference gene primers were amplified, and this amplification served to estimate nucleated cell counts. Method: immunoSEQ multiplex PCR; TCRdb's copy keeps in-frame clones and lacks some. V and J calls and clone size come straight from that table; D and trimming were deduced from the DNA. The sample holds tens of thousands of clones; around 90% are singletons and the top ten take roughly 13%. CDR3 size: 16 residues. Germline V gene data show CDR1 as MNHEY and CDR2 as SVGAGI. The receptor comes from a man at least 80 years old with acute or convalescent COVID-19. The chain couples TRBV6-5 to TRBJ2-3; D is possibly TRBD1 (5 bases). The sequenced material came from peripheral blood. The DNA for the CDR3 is TGTGCCAGCAGTTACTCAGCTGGGGCCCTCACAGATACACAGTATTTT. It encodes CASSYSAGALTDTQYF.